Described below is a single TCR beta chain sequence and its context. The antigen is undetermined. Germline is not matched at one junction end, which may reflect a read error. The data were obtained in a study of CD8 T cells in ankylosing spondylitis. Study-level points and caveats: In the blood and synovial fluid of reactive arthritis, some motif variants had been previously reported. Disease-linked clones were reportedly significantly enriched in matched ankylosing spondylitis synovial fluid. Disease-linked clones were CD8+ and relatively rare in peripheral blood.

From the 5' RACE reads, TCRdb called clonotypes with MiXCR, one entry per CDR3 protein. The table has roughly 240,000 distinct CDR3 sequences, approximately 30% seen once. The CDR3 length is 16 residues. From germline, CDR1 is SSHAT and CDR2 FNYEAQ (reference sequence). J is TRBJ2-1 and V is TRBV7-7; a possible D gene is TRBD1 (5 bases). Sequencing was performed on blood, either unsorted or a sorted T cell fraction (not recorded which). The source of this sequence is a male donor with ankylosing spondylitis or in good health (not recorded which). The CDR3 DNA sequence: TGTGCTAGCAGCTTGGTTGACAGAAGCTCCTACAATGAGCAGTTCTTC. Its translation: CASSLVDRSSYNEQFF.